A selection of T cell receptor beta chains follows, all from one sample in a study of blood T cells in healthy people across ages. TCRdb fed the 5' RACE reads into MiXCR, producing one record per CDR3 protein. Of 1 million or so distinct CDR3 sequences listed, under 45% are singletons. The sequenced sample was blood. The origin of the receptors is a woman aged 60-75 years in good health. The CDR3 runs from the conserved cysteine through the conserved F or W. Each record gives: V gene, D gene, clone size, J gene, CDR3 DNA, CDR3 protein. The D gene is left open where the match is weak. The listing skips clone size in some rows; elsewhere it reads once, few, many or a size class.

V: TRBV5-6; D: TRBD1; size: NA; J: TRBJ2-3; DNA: TGTGCCAGCAGCTTGAGGGCGGACAGGGGGCCAGATACGCAGTATTTT; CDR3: CASSLRADRGPDTQYF
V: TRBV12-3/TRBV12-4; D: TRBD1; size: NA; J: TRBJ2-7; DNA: TGTGCCAGCACCCGGGACAGAAGAACCTACGAGCAGTACTTC; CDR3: CASTRDRRTYEQYF
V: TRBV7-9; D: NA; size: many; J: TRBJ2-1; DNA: TGTGCCAGCAGCTTAGGCGTCAATGAGCAGTTCTTC; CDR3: CASSLGVNEQFF
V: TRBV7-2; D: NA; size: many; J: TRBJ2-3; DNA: TGTGCCAGCAGCCCTACCTCAGATACGCAGTATTTT; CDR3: CASSPTSDTQYF
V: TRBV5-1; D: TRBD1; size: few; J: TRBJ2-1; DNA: TGCGCCAGCAGATTGAAGGGGGACAGGGTCTCCTACAATGAGCAGTTCTTC; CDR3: CASRLKGDRVSYNEQFF
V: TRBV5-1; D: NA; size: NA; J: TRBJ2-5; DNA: TGCGCCAGCAGCTACGCCTCGACTCGTCAAGAGACCCAGTACTTC; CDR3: CASSYASTRQETQYF
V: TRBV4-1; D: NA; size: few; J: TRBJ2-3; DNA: TGCGCCAGCAGCCGAACAGCCCAGGGGAGCGCAGATACGCAGTATTTT; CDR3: CASSRTAQGSADTQYF
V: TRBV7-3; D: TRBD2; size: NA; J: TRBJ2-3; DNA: TGTGCCAGCAGCCTATACGGGGGGGCGGCAGATACGCAGTATTTT; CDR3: CASSLYGGAADTQYF
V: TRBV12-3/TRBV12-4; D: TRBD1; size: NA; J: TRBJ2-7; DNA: TGTGCCAGCAGTTCCGGACAGGCCCTCCGGGACGAGCAGTACTTC; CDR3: CASSSGQALRDEQYF
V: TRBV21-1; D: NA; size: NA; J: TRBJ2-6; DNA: TGTGCCAGCAGCCAAGAGAGCACCGGGACACGCGGCTCTGGGGCCAACGTCCTGACTTTC; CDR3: CASSQESTGTRGSGANVLTF
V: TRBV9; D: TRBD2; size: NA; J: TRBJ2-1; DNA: TGTGCCAGCAGCGTCACTAGCGGGGGCCACAATGAGCAGTTCTTC; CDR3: CASSVTSGGHNEQFF
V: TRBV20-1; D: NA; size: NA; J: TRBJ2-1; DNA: TGCAGTGCTAGACCCGGGGCAGGCAGCTCCTACAATGAGCAGTTCTTC; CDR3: CSARPGAGSSYNEQFF
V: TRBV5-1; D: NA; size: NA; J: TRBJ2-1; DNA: TGCGCCAGCAGCTTGGAGCCTCTCTCGGGAGACAATGAGCAGTTCTTC; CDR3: CASSLEPLSGDNEQFF
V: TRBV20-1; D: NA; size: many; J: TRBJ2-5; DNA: TGCAGTGCTAGAGTGGGGGGCGAGACCCAGTACTTC; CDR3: CSARVGGETQYF
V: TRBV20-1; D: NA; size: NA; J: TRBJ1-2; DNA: TGCAGTGCACCGGGGAGGGGGGACTATGGCTACACCTTC; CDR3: CSAPGRGDYGYTF
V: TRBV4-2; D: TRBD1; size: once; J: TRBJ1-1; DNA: TGTGCCAGCAGCCAAGATCGGGACAGGAACACTGAAGCTTTCTTT; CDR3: CASSQDRDRNTEAFF
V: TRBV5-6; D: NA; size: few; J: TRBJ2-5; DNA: TGTGCCAGCAGCTTGAGGCGACAGATCACCCTCGGGGAGCAGTACTTC; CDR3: CASSLRRQITLGEQYF
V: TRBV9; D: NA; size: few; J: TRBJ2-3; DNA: TGTGCCAGCAGCCCCGAGGCAGTGCCAGGCTCTTGGTATTTT; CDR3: CASSPEAVPGSWYF
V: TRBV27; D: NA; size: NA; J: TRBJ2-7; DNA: TGTGCCAGCAGCTACGGACCCTCTACCTACGAGCAGTACTTC; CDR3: CASSYGPSTYEQYF
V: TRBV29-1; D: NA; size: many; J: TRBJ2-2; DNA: TGCAGCGTTGATCTGGGGCTGAACACCGGGGAGCTGTTTTTT; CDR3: CSVDLGLNTGELFF
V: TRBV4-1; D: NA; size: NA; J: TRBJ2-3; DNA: TGCGCCAGCAGCCAAGCTAGCCGTACAGATACGCAGTATTTT; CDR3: CASSQASRTDTQYF
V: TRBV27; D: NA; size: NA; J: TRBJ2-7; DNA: TGTGCCAGCAGTTCCTTGCCAGGGGCTGGTTACGAGCAGTACTTC; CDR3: CASSSLPGAGYEQYF
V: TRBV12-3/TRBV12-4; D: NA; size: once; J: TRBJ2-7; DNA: TGTGCCAGCAGTTCCGGGGGGCGCCTCGAGCAGTACTTC; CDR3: CASSSGGRLEQYF
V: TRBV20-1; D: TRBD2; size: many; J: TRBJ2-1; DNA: TGCAGTGCCCCATTCCCGACTAGCGGGAGGGGTGAGCAGTTCTTC; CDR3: CSAPFPTSGRGEQFF
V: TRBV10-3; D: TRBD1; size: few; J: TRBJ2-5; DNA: TGTGCCATCAGTGGGGGACAGGGGACAGAGACCCAGTACTTC; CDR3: CAISGGQGTETQYF
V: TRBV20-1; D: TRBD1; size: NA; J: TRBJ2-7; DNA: TGCAGTGCCTCCGGGACAGACTCCTACGAGCAGTACTTC; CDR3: CSASGTDSYEQYF
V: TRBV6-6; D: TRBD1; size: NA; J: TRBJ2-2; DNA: TGTGCCAGCAGGTCAGGGGGCGCGGCCGGGGAGCTGTTTTTT; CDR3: CASRSGGAAGELFF
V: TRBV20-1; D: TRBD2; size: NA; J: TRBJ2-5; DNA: TGCAGTGCTAGAGAGGCTAGCGGGAGAGGAGAGACCCAGTACTTC; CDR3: CSAREASGRGETQYF
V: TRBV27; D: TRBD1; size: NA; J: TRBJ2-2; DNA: TGTGCCAGCAATAAAGGGGGCCCTTGGGTAGGGGAGCTGTTTTTT; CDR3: CASNKGGPWVGELFF
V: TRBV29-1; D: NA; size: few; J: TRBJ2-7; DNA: TGCAGCGATGTGGACAGTTGGGTCCCTAACTACTACGAGCAGTACTTC; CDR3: CSDVDSWVPNYYEQYF
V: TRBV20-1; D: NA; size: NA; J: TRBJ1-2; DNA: TGCAGTGCTAGCAGGGCCGGGGACAAAACTAACTATGGCTACACCTTC; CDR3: CSASRAGDKTNYGYTF
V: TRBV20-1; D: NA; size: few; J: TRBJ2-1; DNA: TGCAGTGGGGAGCGCTTGAGCTCCTACAATGAGCAGTTCTTC; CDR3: CSGERLSSYNEQFF
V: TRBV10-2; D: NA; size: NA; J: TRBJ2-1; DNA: TGCGCCAGCACCGCCGGCTTGTATGAGCAGTTCTTC; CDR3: CASTAGLYEQFF
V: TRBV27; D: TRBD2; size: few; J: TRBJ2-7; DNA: TGTGCCAGCAGTAGCCCACTAGCGGGAGTCGTATACGAGCAGTACTTC; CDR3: CASSSPLAGVVYEQYF
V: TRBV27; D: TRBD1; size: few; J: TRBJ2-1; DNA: TGTGCCAGCAGTCCGTGGACAGGGGTGGGTTCGAACAATGAGCAGTTCTTC; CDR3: CASSPWTGVGSNNEQFF
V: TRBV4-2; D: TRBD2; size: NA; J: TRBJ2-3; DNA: TGTGCCAGCAGCCAAGCAGCGGGAGGTGATACGCAGTATTTT; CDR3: CASSQAAGGDTQYF
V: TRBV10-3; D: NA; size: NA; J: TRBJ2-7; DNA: TGTGCCATCAGTGACAGGGGGGGCTCCTACGAGCAGTACTTC; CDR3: CAISDRGGSYEQYF
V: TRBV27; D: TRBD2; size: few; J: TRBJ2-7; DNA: TGTGCCAGCCTACCTGCGGGAGAGATGGGCGAGCAGTACTTC; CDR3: CASLPAGEMGEQYF
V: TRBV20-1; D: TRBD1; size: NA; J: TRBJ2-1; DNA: TGCAGTGCTATCGGGACAGGATTCTACAATGAGCAGTTCTTC; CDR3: CSAIGTGFYNEQFF
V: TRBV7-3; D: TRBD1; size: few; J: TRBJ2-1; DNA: TGTGCCAGCAGCAAACGGACAGGACAGTACAATGAGCAGTTCTTC; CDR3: CASSKRTGQYNEQFF
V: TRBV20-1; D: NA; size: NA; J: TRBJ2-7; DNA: TGCAGTGCTAGTGCCAGGACTGACGTCTACGAGCAGTACTTC; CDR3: CSASARTDVYEQYF
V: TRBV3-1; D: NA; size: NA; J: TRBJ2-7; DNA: TGTGCCAGCAGCCAAGTACTAGCTGACGAGCAGTACTTC; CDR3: CASSQVLADEQYF
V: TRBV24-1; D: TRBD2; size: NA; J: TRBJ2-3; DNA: TGTGCCACCAGTGGGACTAGCGACACAGATACGCAGTATTTT; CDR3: CATSGTSDTDTQYF
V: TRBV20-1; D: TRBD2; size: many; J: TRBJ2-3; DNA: TGCAGTGCTAGGCCCACCCTTAGCGGGAGGTACGATACGCAGTATTTT; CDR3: CSARPTLSGRYDTQYF
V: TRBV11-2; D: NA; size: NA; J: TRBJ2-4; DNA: TGTGCCAGCAGGAGGGACCTGTCAGTTTACATTCAGTACTTC; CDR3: CASRRDLSVYIQYF
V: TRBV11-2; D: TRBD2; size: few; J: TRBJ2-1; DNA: TGTGCCAGCAGCTGGGGGACTAGCGGGAGAGGCGAGCAGTTCTTC; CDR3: CASSWGTSGRGEQFF